The sequence of this TCR beta chain was determined in a study of siplizumab effects on memory and regulatory T cells. There are 15 residues in the CDR3. J was trimmed by 4 bases and V by 4 bases; bases with no gene match: 9. Germline loops: CDR1 SGDLS, CDR2 YYNGEE. The protocol was immunoSEQ multiplex PCR, while the TCRdb copy is restricted to in-frame clones and leaves out a portion. The profile covers about 87,000 clones, with 85% to 95% appearing a single time and around 0.31% taken by the ten largest. The sequenced material came from non-Treg CD4+ T cells sorted from blood. This receptor was obtained from a human donor in good health. This chain links TRBV9 with TRBJ1-2; 8 positions agree with TRBD1. Here the CDR3 reads CASSRTRGRFYGYTF. CDR3 nucleotide sequence: TGTGCCAGCAGCCGAACCAGGGGGCGCTTCTATGGCTACACCTTC.